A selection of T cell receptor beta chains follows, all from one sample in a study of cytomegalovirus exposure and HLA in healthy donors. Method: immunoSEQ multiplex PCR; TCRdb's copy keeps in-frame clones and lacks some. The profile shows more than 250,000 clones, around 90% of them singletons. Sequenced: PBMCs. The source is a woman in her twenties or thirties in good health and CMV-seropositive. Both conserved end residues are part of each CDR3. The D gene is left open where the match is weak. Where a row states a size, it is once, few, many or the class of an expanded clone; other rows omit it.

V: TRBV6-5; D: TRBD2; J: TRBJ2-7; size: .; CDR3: CATGRESSYEQYF; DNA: TGTGCCACCGGGAGGGAGTCGTCCTACGAGCAGTACTTC
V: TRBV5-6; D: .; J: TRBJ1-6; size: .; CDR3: CASSQQGLGNSPLHF; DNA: TGTGCCAGCAGCCAACAGGGTTTAGGCAATTCACCCCTCCACTTT
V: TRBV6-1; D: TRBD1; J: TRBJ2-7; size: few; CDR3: CASSERTGGEQYF; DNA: TGTGCCAGCAGTGAGAGGACAGGGGGCGAGCAGTACTTC
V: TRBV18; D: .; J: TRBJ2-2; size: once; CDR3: CASSPQRNTGELFF; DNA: TGTGCCAGCTCACCACAGCGAAACACCGGGGAGCTGTTTTTT
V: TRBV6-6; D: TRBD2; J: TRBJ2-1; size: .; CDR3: CASSSVLAEYNEQFF; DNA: TGTGCCAGCAGTTCAGTACTAGCGGAGTACAATGAGCAGTTCTTC
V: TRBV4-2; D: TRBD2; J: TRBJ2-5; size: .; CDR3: CASSQDLRLAAIKETQYF; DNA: TGTGCCAGCAGCCAAGATCTCCGACTAGCGGCAATTAAAGAGACCCAGTACTTC
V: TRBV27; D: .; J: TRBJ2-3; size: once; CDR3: CASRLYPSTDTQYF; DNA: TGTGCCAGCAGGTTATATCCTAGCACAGATACGCAGTATTTT
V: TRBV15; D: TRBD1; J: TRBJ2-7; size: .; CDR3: CATSRDQLWTGNYEQYF; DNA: TGTGCCACCAGCAGAGATCAACTCTGGACAGGAAACTACGAGCAGTACTTC
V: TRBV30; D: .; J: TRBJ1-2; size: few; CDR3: CAGNRDTYGYTF; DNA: TGTGCCGGAAACAGAGACACCTATGGCTACACCTTC
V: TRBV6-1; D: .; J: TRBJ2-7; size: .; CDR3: CASSEQPIGGYEQYF; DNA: TGTGCCAGCAGTGAACAGCCCATCGGTGGCTACGAGCAGTACTTC